This entry describes one TCR beta chain. Its antigen is unidentified. The sample originates from a study of long-term antiretroviral therapy in people with HIV. Background on the study: The 2015 recommendation for immediate ART came about a decade after the earliest samples. General study findings and limits: Records did not include ART adherence, viral resistance or therapy changes. The clones with expansion before ART were dominant in the repertoire at all time points.

Germline values: CDR1 LNHDA, CDR2 SQIVND (reference sequence). Trimming removed 6 bases from V and 6 bases from J; junction bases left unmatched: 5. This CDR3 contains 13 residues. Every HIV-positive participant received treatment in the United States. An immunoSEQ assay, version v3.0, was performed at survey level. Repertoires were generated with immunoSEQ multiplex PCR, while TCRdb's copy carries only in-frame clones and drops some. The sample shows approximately 34,000 clones, around four fifths of them seen only once. The clonotype originates from a man between 18 and 29 years old with HIV. Sample: unsorted PBMCs, taken 1 year after starting antiretroviral therapy. The rearrangement uses TRBV19 and TRBJ1-5; TRBD1 aligns across 7 bases. The CDR3: CASSTGEIQPQHF. The CDR3 bases are TGTGCCAGTAGCACAGGGGAGATTCAGCCCCAGCATTTT.